Each of the 3 T cell receptor beta chains below was sequenced from the same sample in a study of control samples from healthy donors and cancer patients. Only in-frame clones appear in the TCRdb table, and some are missing; sequencing was by immunoSEQ multiplex PCR. The sample has 150,000 to 200,000 clones; 88% are singletons. Sample: blood. Receptors originate from a man between 18 and 29 years old in good health.

This clone was seen a single time. V usage is TRBV11-1 and J usage is TRBJ1-1; 8 bases match TRBD1. The germline gives CDR1 SGHAT, CDR2 FQDESV (reference sequence). The CDR3 length is 14 residues. Germline trimming cut 3 bases from V and 8 bases from J; bases unmatched to any gene: 8. The CDR3 DNA follows: TGTGCCAGCAGCTTGGCCGAAGGACAGGGCGAAGCTTTCTTT. It codes for CASSLAEGQGEAFF.

The chain carries TRBV28 and TRBJ2-7; 12 bases line up with TRBD1. Germline V gene lookup returns CDR1 MDHEN and CDR2 SYDVKM. J was trimmed by 4 bases and V by 7 bases; bases with no gene match: 8. This CDR3 spans 15 amino acids. CDR3 residues: CASTPGTGGIYEQYF. The CDR3 coding sequence is TGTGCCAGCACCCCCGGGACAGGGGGCATTTACGAGCAGTACTTC.

This rearrangement joins TRBV6-1 to TRBJ1-6; D remains unclear. V was cut by 2 bases and J by 0 bases, with 8 bases left in between. Germline V gives CDR1 MNHNS, CDR2 SASEGT. The CDR3 totals 16 residues. CDR3 protein: CASSELVGSYNSPLHF. The CDR3, as DNA: TGTGCCAGCAGTGAACTCGTAGGCTCCTATAATTCACCCCTCCACTTT.